This paragraph covers one T cell receptor (beta chain) sequence. Its specificity is not known. The sample comes from a study of blood T cells in healthy people across ages. Broader study findings: More naive CD4+ cells and higher diversity marked long-lived donors relative to aged donors.

Primed by a sample-barcoded 5' primer and a J-beta primer mix, a second PCR proceeded for about 6 to 12 cycles. Paired-end reads containing CDR3 totaled no fewer than 2.5 million for each sample. MiXCR, run by TCRdb on the 5' RACE reads, gives a single entry per CDR3 protein. Of around 1,900,000 distinct CDR3 sequences listed, approximately 40% are singletons. Germline V CDR1 and CDR2: MNHEY, SMNVEV (reference sequence). The CDR3 sequence is 17 residues long. Trimming removed 8 bases at V and 3 bases at J, with 26 bases between. This receptor was identified in a human donor in good health. Sample: blood. The rearrangement uses TRBV27 and TRBJ2-7, with D maybe TRBD2 (6 bases). CDR3 DNA sequence: TGTGCCAGCCGCCCTCTGTTCTCCCAGCGGGCGAACTACGAGCAGTACTTC. Translating gives CASRPLFSQRANYEQYF.